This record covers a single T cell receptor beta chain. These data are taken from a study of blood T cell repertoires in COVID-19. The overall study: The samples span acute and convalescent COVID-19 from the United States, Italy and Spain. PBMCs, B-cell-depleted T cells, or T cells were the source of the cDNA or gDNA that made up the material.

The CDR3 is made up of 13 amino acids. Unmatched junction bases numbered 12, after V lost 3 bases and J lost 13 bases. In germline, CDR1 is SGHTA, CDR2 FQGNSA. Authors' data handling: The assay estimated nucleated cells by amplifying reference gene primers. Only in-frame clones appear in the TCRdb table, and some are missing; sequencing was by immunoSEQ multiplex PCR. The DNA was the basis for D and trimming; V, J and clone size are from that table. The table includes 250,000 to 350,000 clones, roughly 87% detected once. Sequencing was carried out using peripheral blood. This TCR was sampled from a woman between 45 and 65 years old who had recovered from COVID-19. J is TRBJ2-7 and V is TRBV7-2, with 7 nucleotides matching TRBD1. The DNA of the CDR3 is TGTGCCAGCAGCTTGCCGGCCGGACAGGACTGTTACTTC. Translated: CASSLPAGQDCYF. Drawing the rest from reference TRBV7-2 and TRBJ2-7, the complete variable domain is GAGVSQSPSNKVTEKGKDVELRCDPISGHTALYWYRQSLGQGLEFLIYFQGNSAPDKSGLPSDRFSAERTGGSVSTLTIQRTQQEDSAVYLCASSLPAGQDCYFGPGTRLTVT.